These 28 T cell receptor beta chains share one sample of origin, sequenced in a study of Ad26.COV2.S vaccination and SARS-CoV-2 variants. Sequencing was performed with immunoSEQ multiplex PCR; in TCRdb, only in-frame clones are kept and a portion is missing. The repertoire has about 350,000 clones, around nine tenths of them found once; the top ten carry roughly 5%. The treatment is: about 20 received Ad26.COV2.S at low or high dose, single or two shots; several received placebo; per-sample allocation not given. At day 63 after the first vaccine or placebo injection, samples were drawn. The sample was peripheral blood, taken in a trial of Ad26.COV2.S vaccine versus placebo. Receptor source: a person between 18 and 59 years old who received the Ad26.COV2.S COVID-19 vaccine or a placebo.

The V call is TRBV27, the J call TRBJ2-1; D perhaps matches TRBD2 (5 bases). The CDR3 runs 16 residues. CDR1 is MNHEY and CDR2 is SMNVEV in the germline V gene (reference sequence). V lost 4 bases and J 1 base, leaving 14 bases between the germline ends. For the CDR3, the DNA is TGTGCCAGCAGTTCCCGAGAGAGCGGATCCTACAATGAGCAGTTCTTC. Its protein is CASSSRESGSYNEQFF.

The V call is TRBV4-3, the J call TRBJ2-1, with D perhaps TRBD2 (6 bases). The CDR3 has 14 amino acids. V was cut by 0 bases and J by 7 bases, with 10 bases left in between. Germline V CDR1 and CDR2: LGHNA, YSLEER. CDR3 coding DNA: TGCGCCAGCAGCCAAGATCTCGGAGGGAATGAGCAGTTCTTC. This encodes CASSQDLGGNEQFF.

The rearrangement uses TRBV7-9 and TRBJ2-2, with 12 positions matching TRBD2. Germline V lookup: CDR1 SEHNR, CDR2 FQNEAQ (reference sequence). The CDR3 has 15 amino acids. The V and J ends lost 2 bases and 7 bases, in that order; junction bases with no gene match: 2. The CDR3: CASSLLAGGRGELFF. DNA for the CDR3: TGTGCCAGCAGCTTACTAGCGGGAGGGCGCGGGGAGCTGTTTTTT.

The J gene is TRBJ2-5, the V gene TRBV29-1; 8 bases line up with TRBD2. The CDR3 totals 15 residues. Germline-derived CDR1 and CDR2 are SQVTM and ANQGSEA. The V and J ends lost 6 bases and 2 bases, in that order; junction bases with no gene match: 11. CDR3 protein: CSVAEAGGSQETQYF. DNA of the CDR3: TGCAGCGTCGCGGAGGCGGGAGGATCTCAAGAGACCCAGTACTTC.

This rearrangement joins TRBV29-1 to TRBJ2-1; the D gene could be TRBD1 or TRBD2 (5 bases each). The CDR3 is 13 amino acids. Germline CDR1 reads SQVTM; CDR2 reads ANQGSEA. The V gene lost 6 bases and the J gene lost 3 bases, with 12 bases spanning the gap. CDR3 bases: TGCAGCGTGCTGTCTGGGGGCTACAATGAGCAGTTCTTC. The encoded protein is CSVLSGGYNEQFF.

As DNA, the CDR3 is TGTGCCAGCAGCTTAGATAGCGGACAGGGGGCACGGAATACGCAGTATTTT. Translation: CASSLDSGQGARNTQYF. The chain uses TRBV13 and TRBJ2-3; 11 bases line up with TRBD1. CDR1 and CDR2 (germline): PRHDT, FYEKMQ (reference sequence). The CDR3 has 17 amino acids. With V trimmed by 1 base and J by 7 bases, 10 bases remained unmatched.

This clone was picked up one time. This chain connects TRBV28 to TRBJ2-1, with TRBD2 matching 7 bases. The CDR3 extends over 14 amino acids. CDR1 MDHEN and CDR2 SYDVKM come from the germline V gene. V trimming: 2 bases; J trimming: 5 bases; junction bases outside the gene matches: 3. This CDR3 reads CASSLAGVDNEQFF. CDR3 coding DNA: TGTGCCAGCAGTTTAGCGGGAGTGGACAATGAGCAGTTCTTC.

DNA of the CDR3: TGTGCCAGCAGTAGGACAGGGGCAACTAATGAAAAACTGTTTTTT. Protein sequence: CASSRTGATNEKLFF. The chain carries TRBV27 and TRBJ1-4; 9 bases align to TRBD1. Germline CDR1 reads MNHEY; CDR2 reads SMNVEV (reference sequence). Unmatched junction bases numbered 1, after V lost 5 bases and J lost 0 bases. The CDR3 is made up of 15 amino acids. Full variable domain (missing parts from reference TRBV27 and TRBJ1-4): EAQVTQNPRYLITVTGKKLTVTCSQNMNHEYMSWYRQDPGLGLRQIYYSMNVEVTDKGDVPEGYKVSRKEKRNFPLILESPSPNQTSLYFCASSRTGATNEKLFFGSGTQLSVL.

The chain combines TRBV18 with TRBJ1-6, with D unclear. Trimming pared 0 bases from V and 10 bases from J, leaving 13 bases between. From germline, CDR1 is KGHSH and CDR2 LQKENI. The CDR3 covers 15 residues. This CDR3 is CASSPPSPRWSPLHF. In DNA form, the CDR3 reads TGTGCCAGCTCACCACCTTCCCCGCGCTGGTCACCCCTCCACTTT.

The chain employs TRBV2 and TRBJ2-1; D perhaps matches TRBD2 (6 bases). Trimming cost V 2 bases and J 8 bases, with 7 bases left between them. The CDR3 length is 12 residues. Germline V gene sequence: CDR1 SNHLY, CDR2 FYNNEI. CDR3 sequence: CASSEREDEQFF. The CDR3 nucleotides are TGTGCCAGCAGTGAAAGGGAGGATGAGCAGTTCTTC.

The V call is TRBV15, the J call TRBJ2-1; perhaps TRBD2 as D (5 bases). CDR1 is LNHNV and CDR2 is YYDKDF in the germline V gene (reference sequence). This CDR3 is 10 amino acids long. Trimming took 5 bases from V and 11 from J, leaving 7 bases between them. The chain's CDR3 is CATSGEKQFF. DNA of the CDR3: TGTGCCACCAGCGGGGAGAAGCAGTTCTTC.

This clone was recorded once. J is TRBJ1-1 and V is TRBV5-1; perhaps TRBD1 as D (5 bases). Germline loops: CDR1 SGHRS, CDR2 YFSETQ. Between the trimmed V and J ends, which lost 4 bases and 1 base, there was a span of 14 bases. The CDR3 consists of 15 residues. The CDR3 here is CASSAMDTENTEAFF. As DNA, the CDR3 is TGCGCCAGCAGCGCCATGGACACGGAGAACACTGAAGCTTTCTTT.

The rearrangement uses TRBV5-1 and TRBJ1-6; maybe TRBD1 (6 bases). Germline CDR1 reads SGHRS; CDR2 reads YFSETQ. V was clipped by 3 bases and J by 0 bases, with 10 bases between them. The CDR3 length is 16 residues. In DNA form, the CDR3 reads TGCGCCAGCAGCTCTACAGGGAACTCCTATAATTCACCCCTCCACTTT. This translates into CASSSTGNSYNSPLHF.

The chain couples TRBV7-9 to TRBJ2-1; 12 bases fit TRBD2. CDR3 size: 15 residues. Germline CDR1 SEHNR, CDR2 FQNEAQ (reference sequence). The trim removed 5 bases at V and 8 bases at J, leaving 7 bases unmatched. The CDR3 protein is CASSPTSGRRDEQFF. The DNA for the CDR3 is TGTGCCAGCAGCCCCACTAGCGGGAGGCGGGATGAGCAGTTCTTC.

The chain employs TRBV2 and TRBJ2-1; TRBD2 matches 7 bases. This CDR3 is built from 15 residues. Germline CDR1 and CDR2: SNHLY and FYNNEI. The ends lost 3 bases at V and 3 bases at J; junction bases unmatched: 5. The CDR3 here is CASSEMGGVYNEQFF. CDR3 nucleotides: TGTGCCAGCAGTGAGATGGGGGGGGTCTACAATGAGCAGTTCTTC.

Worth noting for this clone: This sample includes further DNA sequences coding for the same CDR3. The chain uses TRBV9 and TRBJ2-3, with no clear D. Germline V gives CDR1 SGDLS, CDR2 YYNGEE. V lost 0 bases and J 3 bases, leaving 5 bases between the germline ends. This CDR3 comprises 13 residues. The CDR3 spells CASSVGGTDTQYF. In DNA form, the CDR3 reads TGTGCCAGCAGCGTAGGAGGTACAGATACGCAGTATTTT. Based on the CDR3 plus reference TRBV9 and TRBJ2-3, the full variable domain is DSGVTQTPKHLITATGQRVTLRCSPRSGDLSVYWYQQSLDQGLQFLIQYYNGEERAKGNILERFSAQQFPDLHSELNLSSLELGDSALYFCASSVGGTDTQYFGPGTRLTVL.

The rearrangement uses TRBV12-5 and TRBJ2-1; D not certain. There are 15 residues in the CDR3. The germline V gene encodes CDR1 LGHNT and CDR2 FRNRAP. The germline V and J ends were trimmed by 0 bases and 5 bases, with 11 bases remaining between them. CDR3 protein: CASGLVQGQNNEQFF. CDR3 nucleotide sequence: TGTGCTAGTGGTTTGGTACAAGGCCAGAACAATGAGCAGTTCTTC. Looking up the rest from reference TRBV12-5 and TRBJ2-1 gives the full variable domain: DARVTQTPRHKVTEMGQEVTMRCQPILGHNTVFWYRQTMMQGLELLAYFRNRAPLDDSGMPKDRFSAEMPDATLATLKIQPSEPRDSAVYFCASGLVQGQNNEQFFGPGTRLTVL.

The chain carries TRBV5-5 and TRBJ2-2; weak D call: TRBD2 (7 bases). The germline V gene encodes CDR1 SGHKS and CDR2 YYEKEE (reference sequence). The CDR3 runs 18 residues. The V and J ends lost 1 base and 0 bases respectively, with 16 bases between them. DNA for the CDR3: TGTGCCAGCAGCTTGAGGGGGGGCCAGAATTCGAACACCGGGGAGCTGTTTTTT. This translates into CASSLRGGQNSNTGELFF.

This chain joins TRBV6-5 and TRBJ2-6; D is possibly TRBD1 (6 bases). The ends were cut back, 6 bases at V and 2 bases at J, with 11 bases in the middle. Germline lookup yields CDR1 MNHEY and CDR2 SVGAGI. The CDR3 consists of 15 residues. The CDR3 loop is CASRGWDTGANVLTF. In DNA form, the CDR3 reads TGTGCCAGCAGGGGTTGGGACACTGGGGCCAACGTCCTGACTTTC.

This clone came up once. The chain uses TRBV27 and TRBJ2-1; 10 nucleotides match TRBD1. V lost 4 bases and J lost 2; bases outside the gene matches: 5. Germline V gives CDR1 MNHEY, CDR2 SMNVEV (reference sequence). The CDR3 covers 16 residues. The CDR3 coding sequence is TGTGCCAGCAGTTCCGAGACAGGGGGCGCCTACAATGAGCAGTTCTTC. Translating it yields CASSSETGGAYNEQFF.

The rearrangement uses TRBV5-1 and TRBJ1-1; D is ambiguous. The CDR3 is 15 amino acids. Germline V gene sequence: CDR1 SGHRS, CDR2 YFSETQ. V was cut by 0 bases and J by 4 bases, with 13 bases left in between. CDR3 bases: TGCGCCAGCAGCTTGGGTGCTGGGCGAGGCACTGAAGCTTTCTTT. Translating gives CASSLGAGRGTEAFF.

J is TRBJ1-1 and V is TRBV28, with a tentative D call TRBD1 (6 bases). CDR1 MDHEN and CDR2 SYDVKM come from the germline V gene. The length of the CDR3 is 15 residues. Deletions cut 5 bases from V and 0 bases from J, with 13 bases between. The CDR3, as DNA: TGTGCCAGCAGTCCCCAAGGACAGATGAACACTGAAGCTTTCTTT. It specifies CASSPQGQMNTEAFF.

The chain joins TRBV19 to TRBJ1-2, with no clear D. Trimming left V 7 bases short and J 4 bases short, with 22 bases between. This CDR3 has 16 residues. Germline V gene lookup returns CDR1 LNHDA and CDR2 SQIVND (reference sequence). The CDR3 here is CASTLSIQRRVYGYTF. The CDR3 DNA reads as TGTGCCAGTACCCTTTCAATCCAGAGGAGGGTCTATGGCTACACCTTC.

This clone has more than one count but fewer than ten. CDR3 in amino acids: CASSLAGRGEKLFF. The CDR3 DNA reads as TGTGCCAGCAGCTTAGCCGGACGAGGGGAAAAACTGTTTTTT. The chain combines TRBV7-2 with TRBJ1-4; D gene unclear. This CDR3 has 14 amino acids. The V end was cut by 0 bases, the J end by 8 bases, with 10 bases between. CDR1 is SGHTA and CDR2 is FQGNSA in the germline V gene.

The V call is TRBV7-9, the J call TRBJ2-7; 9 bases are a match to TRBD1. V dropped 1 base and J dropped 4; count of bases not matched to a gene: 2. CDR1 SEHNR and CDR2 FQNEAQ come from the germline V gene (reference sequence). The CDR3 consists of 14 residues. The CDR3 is CASSLGTGVYEQYF. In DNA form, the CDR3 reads TGTGCCAGCAGCTTAGGGACAGGGGTTTACGAGCAGTACTTC.

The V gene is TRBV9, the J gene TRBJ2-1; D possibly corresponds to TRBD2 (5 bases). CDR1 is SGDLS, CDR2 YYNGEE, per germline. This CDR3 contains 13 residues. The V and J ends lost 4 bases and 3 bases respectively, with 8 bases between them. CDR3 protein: CASSQGGYNEQFF. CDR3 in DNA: TGTGCCAGCAGCCAAGGAGGCTACAATGAGCAGTTCTTC.

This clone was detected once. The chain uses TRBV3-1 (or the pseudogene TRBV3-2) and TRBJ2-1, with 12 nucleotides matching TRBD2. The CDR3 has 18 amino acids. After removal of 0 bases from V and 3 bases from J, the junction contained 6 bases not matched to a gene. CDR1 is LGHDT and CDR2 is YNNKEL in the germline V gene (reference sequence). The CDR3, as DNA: TGTGCCAGCAGCCAAGAACCTGGGACTAGCGGGTACTACAATGAGCAGTTCTTC. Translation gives CASSQEPGTSGYYNEQFF.

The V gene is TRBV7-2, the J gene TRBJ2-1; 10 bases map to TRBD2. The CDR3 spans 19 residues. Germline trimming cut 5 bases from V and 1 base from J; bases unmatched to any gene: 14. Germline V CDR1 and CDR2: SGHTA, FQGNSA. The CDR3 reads CASSPWSSGGKESYNEQFF. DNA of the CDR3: TGTGCCAGCAGCCCTTGGTCTAGCGGGGGCAAAGAATCCTACAATGAGCAGTTCTTC.